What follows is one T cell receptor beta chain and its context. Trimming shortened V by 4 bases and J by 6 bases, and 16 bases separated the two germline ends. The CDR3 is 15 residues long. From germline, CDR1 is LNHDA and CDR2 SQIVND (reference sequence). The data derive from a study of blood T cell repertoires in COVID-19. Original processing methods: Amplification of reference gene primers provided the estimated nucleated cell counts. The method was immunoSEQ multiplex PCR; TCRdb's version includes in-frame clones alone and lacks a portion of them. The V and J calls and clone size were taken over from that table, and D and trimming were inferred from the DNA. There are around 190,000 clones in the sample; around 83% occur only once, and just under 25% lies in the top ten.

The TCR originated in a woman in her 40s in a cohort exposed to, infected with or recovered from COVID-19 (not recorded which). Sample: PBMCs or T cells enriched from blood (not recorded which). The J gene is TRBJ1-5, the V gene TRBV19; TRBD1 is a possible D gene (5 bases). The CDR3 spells CASSTWSGVGQPQHF. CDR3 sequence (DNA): TGTGCCAGTAGTACCTGGTCGGGGGTGGGTCAGCCCCAGCATTTT.